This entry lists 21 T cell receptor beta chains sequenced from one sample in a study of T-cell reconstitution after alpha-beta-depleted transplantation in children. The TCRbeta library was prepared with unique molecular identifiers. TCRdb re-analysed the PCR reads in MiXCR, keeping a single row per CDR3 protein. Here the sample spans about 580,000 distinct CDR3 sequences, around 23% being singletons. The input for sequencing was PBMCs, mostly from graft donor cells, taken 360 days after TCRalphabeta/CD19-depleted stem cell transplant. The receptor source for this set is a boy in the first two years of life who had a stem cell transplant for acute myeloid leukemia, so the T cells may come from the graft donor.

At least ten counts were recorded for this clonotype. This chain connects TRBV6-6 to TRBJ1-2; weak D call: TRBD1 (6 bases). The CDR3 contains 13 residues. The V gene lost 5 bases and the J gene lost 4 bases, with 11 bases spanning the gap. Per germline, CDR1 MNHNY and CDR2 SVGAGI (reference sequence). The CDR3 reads CASSVTGSYGYTF. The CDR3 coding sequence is TGTGCCAGCAGTGTCACAGGGTCCTATGGCTACACCTTC.

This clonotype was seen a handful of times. The CDR3 DNA is TGCAGTGCTGCCTCGACTAGCGGGGGTTTGAGCTCCTACGAGCAGTACGTC. Protein: CSAASTSGGLSSYEQYV. The rearrangement uses TRBV20-1 and TRBJ2-7; 12 bases fit TRBD2. After removal of 5 bases from V and 0 bases from J, the junction contained 11 bases not matched to a gene. The germline gives CDR1 DFQATT, CDR2 SNEGSKA (reference sequence). CDR3 length equals 17 residues.

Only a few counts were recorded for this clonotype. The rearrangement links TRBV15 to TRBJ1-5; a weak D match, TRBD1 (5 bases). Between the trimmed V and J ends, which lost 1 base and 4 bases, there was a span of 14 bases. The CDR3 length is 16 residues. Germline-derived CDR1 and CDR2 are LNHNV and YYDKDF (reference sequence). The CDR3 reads CATSRGSGMGNQPQHF. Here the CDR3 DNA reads TGTGCCACCAGCAGAGGGTCAGGGATGGGGAATCAGCCCCAGCATTTT.

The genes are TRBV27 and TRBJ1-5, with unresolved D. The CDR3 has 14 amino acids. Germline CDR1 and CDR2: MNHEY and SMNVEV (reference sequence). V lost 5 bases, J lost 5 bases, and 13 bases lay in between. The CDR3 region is CASSPLAGHQPQHF. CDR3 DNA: TGTGCCAGCAGTCCCCTGGCAGGACATCAGCCCCAGCATTTT.

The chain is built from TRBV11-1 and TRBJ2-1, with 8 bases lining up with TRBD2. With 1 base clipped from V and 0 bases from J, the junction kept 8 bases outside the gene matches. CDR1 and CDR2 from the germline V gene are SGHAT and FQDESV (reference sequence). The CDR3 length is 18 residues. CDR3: CASSLEGLVSSSYNEQFF. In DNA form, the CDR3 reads TGTGCCAGCAGCTTAGAGGGACTAGTTTCTAGCTCCTACAATGAGCAGTTCTTC.

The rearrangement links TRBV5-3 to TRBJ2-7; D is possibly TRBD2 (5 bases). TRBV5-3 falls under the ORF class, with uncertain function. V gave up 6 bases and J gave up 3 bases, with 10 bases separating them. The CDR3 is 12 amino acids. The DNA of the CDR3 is TGTGCCAGAACTACGGGGAACTACGAGCAGTACTTC. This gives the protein CARTTGNYEQYF.

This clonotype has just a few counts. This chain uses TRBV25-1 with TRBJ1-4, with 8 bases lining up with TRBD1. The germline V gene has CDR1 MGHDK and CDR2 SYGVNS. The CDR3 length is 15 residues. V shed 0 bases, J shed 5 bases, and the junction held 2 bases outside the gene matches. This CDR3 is CASSEYTGGNEKLFF. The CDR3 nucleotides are TGTGCCAGCAGTGAATATACAGGGGGGAATGAAAAACTGTTTTTT.

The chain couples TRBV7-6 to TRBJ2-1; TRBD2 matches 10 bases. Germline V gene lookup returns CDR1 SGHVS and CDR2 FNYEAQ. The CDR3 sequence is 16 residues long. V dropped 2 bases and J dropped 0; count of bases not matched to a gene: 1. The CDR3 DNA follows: TGTGCCAGCAGCTTACGACTAGCGGGCTCCTACAATGAGCAGTTCTTC. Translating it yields CASSLRLAGSYNEQFF.

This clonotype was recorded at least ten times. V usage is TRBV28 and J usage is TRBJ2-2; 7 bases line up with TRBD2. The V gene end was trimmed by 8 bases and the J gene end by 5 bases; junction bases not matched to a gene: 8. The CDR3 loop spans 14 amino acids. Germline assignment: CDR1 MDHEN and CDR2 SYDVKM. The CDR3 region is CASGRLAGTGELFF. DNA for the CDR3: TGTGCCAGCGGACGACTAGCCGGTACCGGGGAGCTGTTTTTT.

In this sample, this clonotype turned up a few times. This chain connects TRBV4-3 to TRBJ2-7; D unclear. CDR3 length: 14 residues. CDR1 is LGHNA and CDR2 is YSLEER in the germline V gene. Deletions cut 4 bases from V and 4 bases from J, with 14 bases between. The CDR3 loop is CASSPREIGYEQYF. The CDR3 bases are TGCGCCAGCAGCCCAAGAGAAATTGGATACGAGCAGTACTTC.

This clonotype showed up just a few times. This chain's CDR3 is CASSQLQGVYEQYV. For the CDR3, the DNA is TGCGCCAGCAGCCAACTTCAGGGCGTCTACGAGCAGTACGTC. The chain joins TRBV4-1 to TRBJ2-7; D is perhaps TRBD1 (5 bases). The CDR3 totals 14 residues. Trimming left V 2 bases short and J 3 bases short, with 11 bases between. Germline CDR1 and CDR2: MGHRA and YSYEKL.

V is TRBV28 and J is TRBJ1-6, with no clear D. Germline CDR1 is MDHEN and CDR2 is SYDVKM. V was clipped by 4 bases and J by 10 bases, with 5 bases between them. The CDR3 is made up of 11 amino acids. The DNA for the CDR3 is TGTGCCAGCAGTTCGTACTCACCCCTCCACTTT. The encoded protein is CASSSYSPLHF. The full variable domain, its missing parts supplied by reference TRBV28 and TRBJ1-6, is DVKVTQSSRYLVKRTGEKVFLECVQDMDHENMFWYRQDPGLGLRLIYFSYDVKMKEKGDIPEGYSVSREKKERFSLILESASTNQTSMYLCASSSYSPLHFGNGTRLTVT.

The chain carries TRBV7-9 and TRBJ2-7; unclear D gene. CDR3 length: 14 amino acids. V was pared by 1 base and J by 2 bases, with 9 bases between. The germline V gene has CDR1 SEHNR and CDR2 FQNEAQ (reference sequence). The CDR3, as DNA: TGTGCCAGCAGCTTAGACAGTTGGGCCTACGAGCAGTACTTC. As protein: CASSLDSWAYEQYF.

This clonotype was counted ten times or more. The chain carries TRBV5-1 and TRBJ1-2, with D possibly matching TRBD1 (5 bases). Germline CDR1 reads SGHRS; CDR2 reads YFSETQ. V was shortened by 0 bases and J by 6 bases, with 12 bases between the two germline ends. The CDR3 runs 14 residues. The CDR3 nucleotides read TGCGCCAGCAGCTTGGCCGGGACGCTGGATGGCTACACCTTC. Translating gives CASSLAGTLDGYTF.

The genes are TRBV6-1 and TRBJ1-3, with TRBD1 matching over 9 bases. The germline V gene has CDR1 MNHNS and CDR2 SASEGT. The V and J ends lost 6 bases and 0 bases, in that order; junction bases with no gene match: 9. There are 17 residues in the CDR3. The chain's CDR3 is CASSKTGTGSSGNTIYF. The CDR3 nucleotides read TGTGCCAGCAGCAAGACCGGGACAGGGAGCTCTGGAAACACCATATATTTT.

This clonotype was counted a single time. The CDR3 nucleotides read TGTGCCTGGAGTGTTAAGGGGGGCAGCGATACGCAGTATTTT. Its translation: CAWSVKGGSDTQYF. The rearrangement uses TRBV30 and TRBJ2-3; TRBD1 or TRBD2 may be the D gene (6 bases each). This CDR3 spans 14 amino acids. The V end lost 0 bases, the J end lost 6 bases, and 13 bases lay between the germline ends. Germline V lookup: CDR1 GTSNPN, CDR2 SVGIG (reference sequence).

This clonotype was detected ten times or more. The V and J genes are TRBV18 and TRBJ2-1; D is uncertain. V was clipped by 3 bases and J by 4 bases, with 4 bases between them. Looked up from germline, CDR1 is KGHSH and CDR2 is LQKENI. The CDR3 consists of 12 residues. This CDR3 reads CASSPVYNEQFF. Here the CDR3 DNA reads TGTGCCAGCTCACCTGTATACAATGAGCAGTTCTTC. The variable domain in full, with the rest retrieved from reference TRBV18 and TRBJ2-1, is NAGVMQNPRHLVRRRGQEARLRCSPMKGHSHVYWYRQLPEEGLKFMVYLQKENIIDESGMPKERFSAEFPKEGPSILRIQQVVRGDSAAYFCASSPVYNEQFFGPGTRLTVL.

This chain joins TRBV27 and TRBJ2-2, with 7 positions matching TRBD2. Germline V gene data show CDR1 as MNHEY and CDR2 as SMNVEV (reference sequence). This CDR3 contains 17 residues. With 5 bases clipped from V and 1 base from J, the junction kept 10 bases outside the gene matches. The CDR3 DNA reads TGTGCCAGCAGTCCCTTTCTGGCGGGGGTGAACACCGGGGAGCTGTTTTTT. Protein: CASSPFLAGVNTGELFF.

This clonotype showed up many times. CDR3 loop: CASSLVAGARTGELFF. DNA for the CDR3: TGCGCCAGCAGCTTGGTTGCGGGGGCGCGGACCGGGGAGCTGTTTTTT. The V call is TRBV5-1, the J call TRBJ2-2; D is perhaps TRBD2 (7 bases). In germline, CDR1 is SGHRS, CDR2 YFSETQ. The V and J ends lost 0 bases and 5 bases respectively, with 14 bases between them. The CDR3 contains 16 residues.

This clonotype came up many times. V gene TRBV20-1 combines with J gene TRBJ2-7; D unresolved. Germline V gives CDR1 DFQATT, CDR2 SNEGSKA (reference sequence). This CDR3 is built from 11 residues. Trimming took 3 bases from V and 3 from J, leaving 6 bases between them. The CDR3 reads CSASYRYEQYF. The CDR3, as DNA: TGCAGTGCTAGCTATCGCTACGAGCAGTACTTC.

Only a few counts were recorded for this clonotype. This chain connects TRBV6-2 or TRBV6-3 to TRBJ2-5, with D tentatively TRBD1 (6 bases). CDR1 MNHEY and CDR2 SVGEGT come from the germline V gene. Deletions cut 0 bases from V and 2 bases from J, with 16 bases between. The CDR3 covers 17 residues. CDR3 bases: TGTGCCAGCAGTTACTCGACGACACAGGGTGAACAAGAGACCCAGTACTTC. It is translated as CASSYSTTQGEQETQYF.